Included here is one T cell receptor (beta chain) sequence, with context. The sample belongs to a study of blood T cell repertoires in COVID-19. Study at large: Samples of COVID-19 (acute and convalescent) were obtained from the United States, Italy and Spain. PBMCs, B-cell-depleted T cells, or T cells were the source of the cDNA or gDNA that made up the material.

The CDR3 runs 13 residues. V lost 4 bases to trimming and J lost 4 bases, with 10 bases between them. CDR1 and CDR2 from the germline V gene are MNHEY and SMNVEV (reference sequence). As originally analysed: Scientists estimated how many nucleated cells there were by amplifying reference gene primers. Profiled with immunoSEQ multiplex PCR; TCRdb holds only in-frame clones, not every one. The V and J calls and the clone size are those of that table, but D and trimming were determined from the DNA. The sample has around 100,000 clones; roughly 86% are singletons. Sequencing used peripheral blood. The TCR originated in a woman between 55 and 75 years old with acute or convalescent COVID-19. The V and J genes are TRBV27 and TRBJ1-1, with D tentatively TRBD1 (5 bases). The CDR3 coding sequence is TGTGCCAGCAGTTACCAGGGAGGCACTGAAGCTTTCTTT. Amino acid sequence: CASSYQGGTEAFF.